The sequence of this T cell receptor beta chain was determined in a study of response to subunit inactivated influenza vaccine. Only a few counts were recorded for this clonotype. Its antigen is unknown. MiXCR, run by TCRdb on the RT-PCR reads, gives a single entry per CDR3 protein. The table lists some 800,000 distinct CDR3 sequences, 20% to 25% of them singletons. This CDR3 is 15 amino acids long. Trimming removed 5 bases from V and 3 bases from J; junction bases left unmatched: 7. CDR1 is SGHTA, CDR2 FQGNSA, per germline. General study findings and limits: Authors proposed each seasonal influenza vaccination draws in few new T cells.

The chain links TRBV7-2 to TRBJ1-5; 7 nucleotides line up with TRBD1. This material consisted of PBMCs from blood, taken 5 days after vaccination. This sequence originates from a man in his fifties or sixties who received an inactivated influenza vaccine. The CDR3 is CASSIQGSDNQPQHF. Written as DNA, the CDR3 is TGTGCCAGCAGCATACAGGGGTCGGACAATCAGCCCCAGCATTTT.